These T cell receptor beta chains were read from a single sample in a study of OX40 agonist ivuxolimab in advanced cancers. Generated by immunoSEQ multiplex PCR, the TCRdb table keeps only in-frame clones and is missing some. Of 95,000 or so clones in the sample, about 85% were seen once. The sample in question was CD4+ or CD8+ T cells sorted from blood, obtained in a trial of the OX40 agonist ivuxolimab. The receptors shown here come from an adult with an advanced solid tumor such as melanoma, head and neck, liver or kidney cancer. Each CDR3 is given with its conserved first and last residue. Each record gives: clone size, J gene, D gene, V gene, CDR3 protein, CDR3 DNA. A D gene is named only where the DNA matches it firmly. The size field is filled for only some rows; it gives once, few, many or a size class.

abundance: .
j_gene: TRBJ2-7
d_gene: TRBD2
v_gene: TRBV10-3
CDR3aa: CAITSGTSGSSYEQYF
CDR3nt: TGTGCCATCACCTCAGGGACTAGCGGGAGCTCCTACGAGCAGTACTTC

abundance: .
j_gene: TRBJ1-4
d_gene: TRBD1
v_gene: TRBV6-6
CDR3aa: CASSYWDRDEKLFF
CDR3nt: TGTGCCAGCAGTTATTGGGACAGGGATGAAAAACTGTTTTTT

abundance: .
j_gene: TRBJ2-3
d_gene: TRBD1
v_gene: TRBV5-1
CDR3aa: CASSLGQLTDTQYF
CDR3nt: TGCGCCAGCAGCCTGGGACAGTTAACAGATACGCAGTATTTT

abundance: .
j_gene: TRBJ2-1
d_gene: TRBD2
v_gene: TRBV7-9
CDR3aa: CASSIGLAGVGEQFF
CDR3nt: TGTGCCAGCAGCATTGGACTAGCGGGAGTGGGTGAGCAGTTCTTC

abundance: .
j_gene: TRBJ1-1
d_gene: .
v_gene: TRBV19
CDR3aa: CASNMPGVQSEAFF
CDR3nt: TGTGCCAGTAACATGCCAGGGGTCCAGTCTGAAGCTTTCTTT

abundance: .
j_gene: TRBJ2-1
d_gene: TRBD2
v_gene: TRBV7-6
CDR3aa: CASSLGGGKHFF
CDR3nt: TGTGCCAGCAGCTTAGGGGGAGGGAAGCACTTCTTC

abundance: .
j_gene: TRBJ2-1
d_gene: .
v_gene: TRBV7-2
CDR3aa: CASSAGTGIEQFF
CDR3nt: TGTGCCAGCAGCGCCGGGACTGGAATTGAGCAGTTCTTC

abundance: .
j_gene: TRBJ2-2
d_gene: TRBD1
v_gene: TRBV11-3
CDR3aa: CASCSNRGDTGELFF
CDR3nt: TGTGCCAGCTGTTCGAACAGGGGAGACACCGGGGAGCTGTTTTTT

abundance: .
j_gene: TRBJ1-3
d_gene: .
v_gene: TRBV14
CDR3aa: CASSPLRGGGPGNTIYF
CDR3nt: TGTGCCAGCAGCCCGCTGCGGGGCGGAGGGCCTGGAAACACCATATATTTT

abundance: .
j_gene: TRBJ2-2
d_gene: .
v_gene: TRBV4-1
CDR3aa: CASSLLVSNTGELFF
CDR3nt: TGCGCCAGCAGCCTCCTGGTATCTAACACCGGGGAGCTGTTTTTT

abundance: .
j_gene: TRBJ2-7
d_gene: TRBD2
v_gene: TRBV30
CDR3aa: CAWTNLAGAYEQYF
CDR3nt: TGTGCCTGGACGAACCTAGCGGGAGCCTACGAGCAGTACTTC

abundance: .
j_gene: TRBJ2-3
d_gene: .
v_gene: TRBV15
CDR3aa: CATKTGLADTQYF
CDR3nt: TGTGCCACTAAAACAGGGTTAGCAGATACGCAGTATTTT

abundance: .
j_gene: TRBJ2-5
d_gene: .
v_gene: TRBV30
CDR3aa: CAWRKWETQYF
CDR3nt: TGTGCCTGGCGGAAATGGGAGACCCAGTACTTC

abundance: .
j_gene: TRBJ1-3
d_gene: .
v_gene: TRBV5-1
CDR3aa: CASSPVYNRVGNTIYF
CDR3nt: TGCGCCAGCAGCCCGGTATACAACAGGGTTGGAAACACCATATATTTT

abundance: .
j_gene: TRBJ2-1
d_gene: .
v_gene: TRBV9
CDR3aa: CASSVGGMVVSEQFF
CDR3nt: TGTGCCAGCAGCGTAGGGGGTATGGTTGTGAGTGAGCAGTTCTTC

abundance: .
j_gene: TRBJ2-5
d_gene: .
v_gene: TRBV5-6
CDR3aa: CASSLAEWSGTETQYF
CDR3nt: TGTGCCAGCAGCTTGGCCGAATGGTCAGGGACAGAGACCCAGTACTTC

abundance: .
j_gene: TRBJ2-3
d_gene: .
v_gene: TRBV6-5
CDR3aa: CASSQTTSTDTQYF
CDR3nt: TGTGCCAGCAGTCAAACAACTAGCACAGATACGCAGTATTTT

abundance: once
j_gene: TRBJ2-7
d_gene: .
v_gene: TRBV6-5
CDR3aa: CASSYKGLPTYEQYF
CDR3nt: TGTGCCAGCAGTTACAAGGGATTACCTACCTACGAGCAGTACTTC

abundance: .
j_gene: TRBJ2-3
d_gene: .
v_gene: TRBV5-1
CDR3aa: CASSFRGLNTDTQYF
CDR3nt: TGCGCCAGCAGCTTCCGGGGCCTCAACACAGATACGCAGTATTTT

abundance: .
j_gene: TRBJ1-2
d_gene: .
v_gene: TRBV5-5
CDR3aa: CASGPWGRRINYGYTF
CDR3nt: TGTGCCAGCGGTCCATGGGGGAGAAGAATAAACTATGGCTACACCTTC

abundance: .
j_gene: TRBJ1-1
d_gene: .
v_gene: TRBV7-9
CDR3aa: CASSQRTGAEAFF
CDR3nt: TGTGCCAGCAGCCAAAGAACGGGGGCAGAAGCTTTCTTT

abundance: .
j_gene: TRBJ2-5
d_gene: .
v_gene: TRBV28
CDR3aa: CATAYQETQYF
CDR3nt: TGTGCCACAGCCTACCAAGAGACCCAGTACTTC

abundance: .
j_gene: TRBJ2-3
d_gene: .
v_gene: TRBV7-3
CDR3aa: CASSLIHSTDTQYF
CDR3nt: TGTGCCAGCAGCTTAATACATTCCACAGATACGCAGTATTTT

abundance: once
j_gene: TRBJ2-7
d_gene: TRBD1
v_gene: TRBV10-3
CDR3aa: CAISQGADEQYF
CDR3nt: TGTGCCATCAGTCAGGGGGCGGACGAGCAGTACTTC

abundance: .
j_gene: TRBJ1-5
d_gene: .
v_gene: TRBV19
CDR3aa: CASIPTSADQPQHF
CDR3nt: TGTGCCAGTATTCCAACTAGCGCGGATCAGCCCCAGCATTTT

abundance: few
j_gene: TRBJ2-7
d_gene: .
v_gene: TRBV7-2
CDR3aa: CASSLSFISSYEQYF
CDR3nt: TGTGCCAGCAGCTTAAGTTTTATAAGCTCCTACGAGCAGTACTTC

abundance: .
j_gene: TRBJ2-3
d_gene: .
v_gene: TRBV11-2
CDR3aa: CASSSESGDTQYF
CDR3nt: TGTGCCAGCAGCTCGGAAAGTGGAGATACGCAGTATTTT

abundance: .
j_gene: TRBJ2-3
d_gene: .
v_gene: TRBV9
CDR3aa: CASSVASGTQYF
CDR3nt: TGTGCCAGCAGCGTGGCCTCAGGTACGCAGTATTTT

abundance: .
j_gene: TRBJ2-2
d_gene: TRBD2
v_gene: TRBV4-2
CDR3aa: CASSPLAGDTGELFF
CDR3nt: TGTGCCAGCAGCCCACTAGCGGGAGACACCGGGGAGCTGTTTTTT

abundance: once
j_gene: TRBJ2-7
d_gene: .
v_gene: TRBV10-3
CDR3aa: CAIRSDSRGKQYF
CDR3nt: TGTGCCATCAGGTCGGACTCTCGTGGGAAGCAGTACTTC

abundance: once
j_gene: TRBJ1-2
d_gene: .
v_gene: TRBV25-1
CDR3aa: CASSEYSGGARGYTF
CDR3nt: TGTGCCAGCAGTGAATATTCAGGAGGGGCTCGTGGCTACACCTTC

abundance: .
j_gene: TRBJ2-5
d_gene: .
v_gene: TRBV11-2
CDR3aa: CASSLFTGQETQYF
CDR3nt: TGTGCCAGCAGCTTGTTTACGGGTCAAGAGACCCAGTACTTC

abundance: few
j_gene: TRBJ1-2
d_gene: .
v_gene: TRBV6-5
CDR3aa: CASSDRNYGYTF
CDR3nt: TGTGCCAGCAGTGACAGAAACTATGGCTACACCTTC

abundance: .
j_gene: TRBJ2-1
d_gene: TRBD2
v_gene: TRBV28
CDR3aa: CASHEAGGVNEQFF
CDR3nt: TGTGCCAGCCACGAAGCGGGAGGGGTAAATGAGCAGTTCTTC

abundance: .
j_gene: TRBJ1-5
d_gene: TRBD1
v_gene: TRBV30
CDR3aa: CAWSVGGQGGQPQHF
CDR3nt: TGTGCCTGGAGTGTTGGTGGACAGGGTGGTCAGCCCCAGCATTTT

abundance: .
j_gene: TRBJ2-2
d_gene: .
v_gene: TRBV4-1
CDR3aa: CASSGGQRDTGELFF
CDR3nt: TGCGCCAGCAGCGGGGGACAACGAGACACCGGGGAGCTGTTTTTT

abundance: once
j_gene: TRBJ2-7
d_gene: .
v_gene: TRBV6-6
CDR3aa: CASSSSDPYEQYF
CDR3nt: TGTGCCAGCAGTTCGTCGGATCCCTACGAGCAGTACTTC

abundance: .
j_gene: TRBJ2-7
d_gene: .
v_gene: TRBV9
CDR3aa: CASSPSGDPYEQYF
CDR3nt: TGTGCCAGCAGCCCGTCAGGGGACCCCTACGAGCAGTACTTC

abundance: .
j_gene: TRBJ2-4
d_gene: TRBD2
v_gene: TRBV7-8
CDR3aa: CASSWRTSGSIQYF
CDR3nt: TGTGCCAGCAGCTGGAGGACTAGCGGGAGCATTCAGTACTTC

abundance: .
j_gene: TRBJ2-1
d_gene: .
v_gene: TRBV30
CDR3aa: CAWSVTLTRGQFF
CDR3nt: TGTGCCTGGAGTGTAACCCTTACTAGGGGGCAGTTCTTC

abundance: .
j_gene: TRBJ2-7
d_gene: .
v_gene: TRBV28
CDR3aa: CASSLAWVPEQYF
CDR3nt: TGTGCCAGCAGTTTGGCCTGGGTACCCGAGCAGTACTTC

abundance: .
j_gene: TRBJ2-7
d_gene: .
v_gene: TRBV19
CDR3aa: CASSRGRDKTYEQYF
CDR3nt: TGTGCCAGCTCGCGAGGTAGGGACAAAACCTACGAGCAGTACTTC